Listed here are 28 T cell receptor beta chains from one sample, sequenced in a study of T cell changes during pregnancy in multiple sclerosis (dated by TCRdb to about 2019). Library preparation employed the immunoSEQ multiplex PCR assay. Here the immuneACCESS table is served through TCRdb, limited to in-frame sequences with V and J called. Missing clones are a known gap in these copies; in checked studies unresolved V genes cover under half, and the rest lacks a known reason. The sample data list roughly 49,000 clones, and roughly 93% of these were observed just once. In total, the top ten clones hold approximately 0.39% of the sample. The source material was CD4+ T cells from peripheral blood mononuclear cells, sampled in the second trimester of pregnancy. All receptors come from a female donor in good health, enrolled as a control in a pregnancy study.

The V call is TRBV10-3, the J call TRBJ1-6; no clear D. Germline V gene sequence: CDR1 ENHRY, CDR2 SYGVKD. The CDR3 has 17 amino acids. The germline V and J ends were trimmed by 11 bases and 1 base, with 21 bases remaining between them. CDR3 DNA sequence: TGTGCCCTCCCCCGAGCACCCGGTCGGTCCTATAATTCACCCCTCCACTTT. This sequence encodes CALPRAPGRSYNSPLHF.

The V and J genes are TRBV10-3 and TRBJ2-1; no clear D. CDR1 is ENHRY, CDR2 SYGVKD, per germline. Trimming took 10 bases from V and 8 from J, leaving 12 bases between them. CDR3 length equals 11 residues. The CDR3 DNA follows: TGTGCCAGCTCCCGGGTAGATGAGCAGTTCTTC. Translated, it gives CASSRVDEQFF.

This chain uses TRBV7-8 with TRBJ2-5; D may be TRBD1 (5 bases). CDR1 SGHVS and CDR2 FQNEAQ come from the germline V gene. V was pared by 2 bases and J by 3 bases, with 13 bases between. The CDR3 spans 15 residues. CDR3 DNA: TGTGCCAGCAGCTTAACCCCAGGGAAAGAAGAGACCCAGTACTTC. Translation: CASSLTPGKEETQYF.

The chain uses TRBV6-5 and TRBJ2-1, with D unclear. Germline assignment: CDR1 MNHEY and CDR2 SVGAGI. The CDR3 consists of 12 residues. The V end was cut by 4 bases, the J end by 6 bases, with 7 bases between. The CDR3 region is CASSSLANEQFF. CDR3 DNA: TGTGCCAGCAGTTCGCTGGCCAATGAGCAGTTCTTC.

The chain employs TRBV9 and TRBJ2-2, with D maybe TRBD2 (5 bases). The V gene lost 0 bases and the J gene lost 2 bases, with 11 bases spanning the gap. The CDR3 is 16 amino acids. CDR1 and CDR2 from the germline V gene are SGDLS and YYNGEE. CDR3 coding DNA: TGTGCCAGCAGCGTAGACCGGCGGGCCAACACCGGGGAGCTGTTTTTT. Translated, it gives CASSVDRRANTGELFF.

This chain connects TRBV11-2 to TRBJ1-2; D might be TRBD1 (5 bases). From germline, CDR1 is SGHAT and CDR2 FQNNGV. CDR3 length equals 16 residues. V was cut by 1 base and J by 2 bases, with 14 bases left in between. CDR3 nucleotide sequence: TGTGCCAGCAGCTTAGTGTCGGCCGGGGGGAACTATGGCTACACCTTC. As protein: CASSLVSAGGNYGYTF.

This chain joins TRBV14 and TRBJ2-7; D unresolved. The CDR3 has 13 amino acids. Trimming took 1 base from V and 3 from J, leaving 7 bases between them. Germline assignment: CDR1 SGHDN and CDR2 FVKESK. The CDR3 loop is CASSQVPIYEQYF. The CDR3 DNA reads as TGTGCCAGCAGCCAAGTCCCCATCTACGAGCAGTACTTC.

The chain has TRBV5-6 and TRBJ1-2, with TRBD1 identical over 10 bases. V lost 3 bases to trimming and J lost 1 base; unmatched junction nucleotides: 9. Germline CDR1 SGHDT, CDR2 YYEEEE. This CDR3 has 17 amino acids. Here the CDR3 reads CASSWGTGASHNYGYTF. CDR3 coding DNA: TGTGCCAGCAGCTGGGGGACAGGGGCGTCCCATAACTATGGCTACACCTTC.

The genes are TRBV6-6 and TRBJ1-5, with 9 bases fitting TRBD1. Germline CDR1 reads MNHNY; CDR2 reads SVGAGI (reference sequence). V lost 3 bases, J lost 6 bases, and 9 bases stayed unmatched. The CDR3 has 16 amino acids. CDR3 in amino acids: CASSYRDRVRGQPQHF. As DNA, the CDR3 is TGTGCCAGCAGTTATAGGGACAGGGTAAGGGGTCAGCCCCAGCATTTT.

This chain connects TRBV19 to TRBJ1-1; 7 bases map to TRBD1. J gave up 5 bases and V 5 bases, and 8 bases lay outside the gene matches. The CDR3 sequence is 14 residues long. CDR1 and CDR2 (germline): LNHDA, SQIVND (reference sequence). Written as DNA, the CDR3 is TGTGCCAGTAGTCTCCACAGGGGTTCGACTGAAGCTTTCTTT. Translated, it gives CASSLHRGSTEAFF.

V usage is TRBV7-2 and J usage is TRBJ1-5, with a possible D match to TRBD1 (5 bases). This CDR3 is built from 15 residues. Germline values: CDR1 SGHTA, CDR2 FQGNSA. Trimming pared 4 bases from V and 4 bases from J, leaving 14 bases between. The CDR3 loop reads CASSSYPRGNQPQHF. CDR3 in DNA: TGTGCCAGCAGCTCTTACCCCCGGGGGAATCAGCCCCAGCATTTT.

J is TRBJ2-1 and V is TRBV5-1; D is perhaps TRBD1 (6 bases). V was shortened by 6 bases and J by 5 bases, with 21 bases between the two germline ends. The length of the CDR3 is 16 residues. Germline V gene lookup returns CDR1 SGHRS and CDR2 YFSETQ. CDR3 DNA: TGCGCCAGCACCCCTCTTCGGGGCAGGGGAAACAATGAGCAGTTCTTC. Translating it yields CASTPLRGRGNNEQFF.

V is TRBV5-6 and J is TRBJ1-1; D gene ambiguous. The ends were cut back, 4 bases at V and 0 bases at J, with 10 bases in the middle. The germline CDR1 and CDR2 sequences are SGHDT and YYEEEE. The CDR3 contains 14 residues. The CDR3 reads CASSPGRLNTEAFF. The CDR3 coding sequence is TGTGCCAGCAGCCCCGGGAGGCTGAACACTGAAGCTTTCTTT.

V is TRBV5-4 and J is TRBJ2-1; weak D call: TRBD1 (5 bases). The CDR3 covers 13 residues. Per germline, CDR1 SGHNT and CDR2 YYREEE (reference sequence). The V end was cut by 0 bases, the J end by 7 bases, with 8 bases between. The CDR3 loop is CASSLAGHNEQFF. The CDR3 coding sequence is TGTGCCAGCAGCTTGGCAGGGCATAATGAGCAGTTCTTC.

The chain carries TRBV4-3 and TRBJ1-1, with D hard to call. Looked up from germline, CDR1 is LGHNA and CDR2 is YSLEER. The CDR3 contains 19 residues. Trimming pared 0 bases from V and 0 bases from J, leaving 20 bases between. The CDR3 region has the DNA TGCGCCAGCAGCCAAGATTTGTTACGTGGTCAGATATTGAACACTGAAGCTTTCTTT. Translation: CASSQDLLRGQILNTEAFF.

V and J are TRBV4-2 and TRBJ2-1; TRBD2 matches 8 bases. The V segment lost 0 bases and the J segment 7 bases; nucleotides outside the gene matches: 17. The CDR3 runs to 19 residues. Germline lookup yields CDR1 LGHNA and CDR2 YNFKEQ. The CDR3 DNA is TGTGCCAGCAGCCAAGATCGGGAGGGGCTAGCGGGTTTGAGGAATGAGCAGTTCTTC. It specifies CASSQDREGLAGLRNEQFF.

The genes are TRBV11-2 and TRBJ2-1, with D unclear. The V and J ends lost 0 bases and 9 bases respectively, with 9 bases between them. The CDR3 totals 13 residues. Germline V gives CDR1 SGHAT, CDR2 FQNNGV. The CDR3 is CASSLDLGGEQFF. DNA of the CDR3: TGTGCCAGCAGCTTAGATCTTGGCGGTGAGCAGTTCTTC.

The table lists this clone with a few counts. The chain carries TRBV30 and TRBJ1-2; D is uncertain. Trimming removed 3 bases at V and 6 bases at J, with 11 bases between. The CDR3 loop spans 12 amino acids. In germline, CDR1 is GTSNPN, CDR2 SVGIG (reference sequence). CDR3 nucleotide sequence: TGTGCCTGGAGCTCTATGAGCGATGGCTACACCTTC. It is translated as CAWSSMSDGYTF.

The J gene is TRBJ1-2, the V gene TRBV11-2; 9 bases line up with TRBD1. CDR3 length: 14 amino acids. CDR1 and CDR2 from the germline V gene are SGHAT and FQNNGV. The ends lost 4 bases at V and 8 bases at J; junction bases unmatched: 8. As DNA, the CDR3 is TGTGCCAGCAGCTGGCCCGGGACAGGGACCGGCTACACCTTC. This codes for CASSWPGTGTGYTF.

This chain links TRBV19 with TRBJ1-1, with 8 bases identical to TRBD1. Trimming removed 6 bases from V and 8 bases from J; junction bases left unmatched: 8. This CDR3 region has 13 residues. The V gene's germline CDR1 is LNHDA and CDR2 SQIVND (reference sequence). Here the CDR3 DNA reads TGTGCCAGTAGCGAGGACAGGGAAAGGGAAGCTTTCTTT. Its translation: CASSEDREREAFF.

The V gene is TRBV6-5, the J gene TRBJ2-3; TRBD2 matches 7 bases. CDR1 and CDR2 from the germline V gene are MNHEY and SVGAGI. V was clipped by 4 bases and J by 13 bases; unmatched bases: 5. The length of the CDR3 is 11 residues. The CDR3 nucleotides read TGTGCCAGCAGTTTTAAAGGGAGGGAGTATTTT. Amino acid sequence: CASSFKGREYF.

V is TRBV7-2 and J is TRBJ1-2; 9 bases agree with TRBD1. The length of the CDR3 is 17 residues. With 4 bases clipped from V and 0 bases from J, the junction kept 9 bases outside the gene matches. CDR1 is SGHTA, CDR2 FQGNSA, per germline. CDR3 nucleotide sequence: TGTGCCAGCAGCTCAACCGGGACAGGGCTTGCTAACTATGGCTACACCTTC. It is translated as CASSSTGTGLANYGYTF.

This chain connects TRBV10-3 to TRBJ2-5; 8 bases fit TRBD1. This CDR3 spans 17 amino acids. Germline loops: CDR1 ENHRY, CDR2 SYGVKD. V was clipped by 3 bases and J by 4 bases; unmatched bases: 13. The DNA for the CDR3 is TGTGCCATCAGTGAAGCATGGGGTGGCAGGGGGCTAGAGACCCAGTACTTC. Translating gives CAISEAWGGRGLETQYF.

The chain recombines TRBV5-4 with TRBJ2-5, with D perhaps matching TRBD2 (7 bases). Germline-derived CDR1 and CDR2 are SGHNT and YYREEE (reference sequence). The CDR3 extends over 15 amino acids. V was pared by 5 bases and J by 1 base, with 15 bases between. DNA of the CDR3: TGTGCCAGCAGGAGGGGGGCGGGGGTCCAAGAGACCCAGTACTTC. It encodes CASRRGAGVQETQYF.

The J gene is TRBJ2-5, the V gene TRBV5-4, with D perhaps TRBD2 (5 bases). The V and J ends lost 2 bases and 5 bases respectively, with 16 bases between them. CDR3 size: 15 residues. Germline assignment: CDR1 SGHNT and CDR2 YYREEE (reference sequence). CDR3 amino acids: CASSFESTRGETQYF. The DNA for the CDR3 is TGTGCCAGCAGCTTCGAGTCCACCCGCGGGGAGACCCAGTACTTC.

The chain couples TRBV5-1 to TRBJ2-5; D might be TRBD1 (5 bases). Trimming pared 0 bases from V and 4 bases from J, leaving 13 bases between. The CDR3 length is 15 residues. Germline assignment: CDR1 SGHRS and CDR2 YFSETQ. The CDR3 DNA reads as TGCGCCAGCAGCTTGGCTTCCCAGGGAAGAGAGACCCAGTACTTC. Protein sequence: CASSLASQGRETQYF. The complete variable domain, with remaining parts taken from reference TRBV5-1 and TRBJ2-5, reads KAGVTQTPRYLIKTRGQQVTLSCSPISGHRSVSWYQQTPGQGLQFLFEYFSETQRNKGNFPGRFSGRQFSNSRSEMNVSTLELGDSALYLCASSLASQGRETQYFGPGTRLLVL.

V usage is TRBV4-2 and J usage is TRBJ2-7, with TRBD2 identical over 9 bases. The germline V gene encodes CDR1 LGHNA and CDR2 YNFKEQ. CDR3 length: 13 residues. Losses at the gene ends were 4 bases for V and 3 bases for J; bases not matched to a gene: 1. The CDR3 spells CASSPSGNYEQYF. The CDR3 nucleotides read TGTGCCAGCAGCCCTAGCGGGAACTACGAGCAGTACTTC.

The V and J genes are TRBV7-8 and TRBJ1-2, with TRBD1 matching 9 bases. Losses at the gene ends were 5 bases for V and 4 bases for J; bases not matched to a gene: 8. This CDR3 spans 15 amino acids. Germline CDR1 SGHVS, CDR2 FQNEAQ. CDR3 loop: CASSPHRGLRYGYTF. Written as DNA, the CDR3 is TGTGCCAGCAGCCCTCACAGGGGGCTTCGCTATGGCTACACCTTC.